What follows are 14 T cell receptor beta chains derived from one specimen sequenced in a study of CD8+CD57+ T cells in acquired aplastic anemia. Profiling that covered TCR beta VDJ and CDR3 relied on genomic DNA as its template. One entry per CDR3 protein, called by TCRdb with MiXCR from the reads. This table has 250,000 to 350,000 distinct CDR3 sequences, under 65% appearing once. Patients chosen for sequencing had CD8+CD57+ cells that had expanded, as shown by flow cytometry. The sequenced material came from sorted CD4+, CD8+, or CD8+CD57+ T cells (not recorded which) from PBMCs. These receptors all come from a human donor with aplastic anemia.

The rearrangement links TRBV5-8 to TRBJ2-6; D remains unclear. V lost 8 bases and J 4 bases, leaving 10 bases between the germline ends. The CDR3 sequence is 13 residues long. Germline V gene sequence: CDR1 SGHTS, CDR2 YDEGEE. CDR3 amino acids: CASVVAGANVLTF. CDR3 DNA: TGTGCCAGTGTCGTGGCAGGGGCCAACGTCCTGACTTTC.

In this sample, this clonotype turned up many times. The chain couples TRBV5-1 to TRBJ2-5; D is uncertain. There are 13 residues in the CDR3. Germline V gene sequence: CDR1 SGHRS, CDR2 YFSETQ. With 0 bases removed from V and 2 bases from J, the gap between germline ends came to 5 bases. Here the CDR3 reads CASSLGRQETQYF. CDR3 in DNA: TGCGCCAGCAGCTTGGGGCGGCAAGAGACCCAGTACTTC.

This chain uses TRBV29-1 with TRBJ2-1; TRBD2 matches 11 bases. CDR1 and CDR2 from the germline V gene are SQVTM and ANQGSEA. J gave up 6 bases and V 7 bases, and 8 bases lay outside the gene matches. This CDR3 contains 14 residues. CDR3 region: CSDASGGSPNEQFF. As DNA, the CDR3 is TGCAGCGACGCTAGCGGGGGGTCTCCCAATGAGCAGTTCTTC.

The CDR3 DNA reads as TGTGCCAGCAGCTTTTCCGCAGGGGTACAATTCACCCTCCACTTT. It specifies CASSFSAGVQFTLHF. V and J are TRBV5-6 and TRBJ1-6; D perhaps matches TRBD1 (6 bases). Germline values: CDR1 SGHDT, CDR2 YYEEEE. The CDR3 has 15 amino acids. V lost 2 bases to trimming and J lost 14 bases, with 20 bases between them.

This clonotype has at least ten counts. This chain joins TRBV7-9 and TRBJ2-1, with 10 bases aligning to TRBD2. J gave up 6 bases and V 5 bases, and 13 bases lay outside the gene matches. The CDR3 totals 17 residues. Germline V gene lookup returns CDR1 SEHNR and CDR2 FQNEAQ (reference sequence). CDR3 nucleotide sequence: TGTGCCAGCAGCGCTAATCGGGGTAGCGGGAGGCCCAATGAGCAGTTCTTC. It encodes CASSANRGSGRPNEQFF.

V and J are TRBV7-9 and TRBJ1-2; maybe TRBD1 (5 bases). The CDR3 is 13 residues long. Germline-derived CDR1 and CDR2 are SEHNR and FQNEAQ (reference sequence). Trimming removed 1 base from V and 3 bases from J, with 6 bases in between. CDR3 in DNA: TGTGCCAGCAGCTTAGTACAGGACTATGGCTACACCTTC. Translated, it gives CASSLVQDYGYTF. Combining the CDR3 with reference TRBV7-9 and TRBJ1-2 gives the whole variable domain DTGVSQNPRHKITKRGQNVTFRCDPISEHNRLYWYRQTLGQGPEFLTYFQNEAQLEKSRLLSDRFSAERPKGSFSTLEIQRTEQGDSAMYLCASSLVQDYGYTFGSGTRLTVV.

The V gene is TRBV7-2, the J gene TRBJ2-7, with D possibly TRBD2 on 6 matching bases. The CDR3 spans 14 residues. CDR1 and CDR2 (germline): SGHTA, FQGNSA. Trimming pared 1 base from V and 3 bases from J, leaving 10 bases between. Written as DNA, the CDR3 is TGTGCCAGCAGCTTAGGCGGGGCACTCTACGAGCAGTACTTC. Its protein product is CASSLGGALYEQYF.

The chain links TRBV11-2 to TRBJ2-7; D not certain. The germline V gene has CDR1 SGHAT and CDR2 FQNNGV. Between the trimmed V and J ends, which lost 4 bases and 2 bases, there was a span of 15 bases. This CDR3 is built from 15 residues. The CDR3 is CASSSQTPLAYEQYF. Written as DNA, the CDR3 is TGTGCCAGCAGCTCACAGACCCCGCTCGCCTACGAGCAGTACTTC.

The chain combines TRBV9 with TRBJ2-3; D gene unclear. The V gene lost 0 bases and the J gene lost 4 bases, with 9 bases spanning the gap. There are 14 residues in the CDR3. The germline V gene encodes CDR1 SGDLS and CDR2 YYNGEE. The CDR3 spells CASSVVGNSDTQYF. The CDR3 nucleotides are TGTGCCAGCAGCGTAGTCGGCAACTCAGATACGCAGTATTTT.

This clonotype was seen repeatedly, ten times or more. The chain employs TRBV20-1 and TRBJ1-3, with D tentatively TRBD1 (5 bases). Deletions cut 3 bases from V and 2 bases from J, with 8 bases between. The CDR3 is 13 residues long. Germline values: CDR1 DFQATT, CDR2 SNEGSKA (reference sequence). The CDR3 DNA sequence: TGCAGTGCTAGGCAGGGAGCTGGAAACACCATATATTTT. It specifies CSARQGAGNTIYF.

The V call is TRBV11-2, the J call TRBJ2-3; D may be TRBD1 (6 bases). Germline-derived CDR1 and CDR2 are SGHAT and FQNNGV. Trimming removed 5 bases at V and 0 bases at J, with 15 bases between. The CDR3 covers 16 residues. CDR3 sequence (DNA): TGTGCCAGCAGCCTAAAGACAGGTTCTAGCACAGATACGCAGTATTTT. This gives the protein CASSLKTGSSTDTQYF.

This rearrangement joins TRBV24-1 to TRBJ2-2, with 7 bases identical to TRBD2. The CDR3 runs to 15 residues. V lost 4 bases, J lost 5 bases, and 6 bases stayed unmatched. Germline CDR1 and CDR2: KGHDR and SFDVKD. This CDR3 reads CATSDPAGTTGELFF. For the CDR3, the DNA is TGTGCCACCAGTGACCCAGCGGGGACTACCGGGGAGCTGTTTTTT.

This clonotype was counted ten times or more. The chain employs TRBV9 and TRBJ2-1, with D possibly TRBD1 on 5 matching bases. Trimming removed 4 bases from V and 10 bases from J, with 18 bases in between. This CDR3 contains 14 residues. Germline V CDR1 and CDR2: SGDLS, YYNGEE. The CDR3 here is CASSPRSGATEQFF. CDR3 nucleotides: TGTGCCAGCAGCCCTCGCTCTGGGGCGACGGAGCAGTTCTTC.

This clonotype turned up a few times. The V call is TRBV4-2, the J call TRBJ2-5; perhaps D is TRBD1 or TRBD2 (6 bases each). V lost 6 bases, J lost 5 bases, and 16 bases lay in between. Germline loops: CDR1 LGHNA, CDR2 YNFKEQ. The CDR3 runs to 14 residues. The CDR3 nucleotides are TGTGCCAGCAGTGGTGGGGGGCTGGGGGAGACCCAGTACTTC. It is translated as CASSGGGLGETQYF.